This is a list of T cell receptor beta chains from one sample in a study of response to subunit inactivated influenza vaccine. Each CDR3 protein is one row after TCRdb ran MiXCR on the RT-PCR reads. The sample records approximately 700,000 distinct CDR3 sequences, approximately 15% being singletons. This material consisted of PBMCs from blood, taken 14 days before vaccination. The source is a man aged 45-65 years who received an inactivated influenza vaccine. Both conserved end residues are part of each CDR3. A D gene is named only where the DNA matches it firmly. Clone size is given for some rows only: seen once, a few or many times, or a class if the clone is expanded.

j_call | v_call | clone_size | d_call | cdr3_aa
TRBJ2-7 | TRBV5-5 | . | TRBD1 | CASRGPGQGGYEQYF
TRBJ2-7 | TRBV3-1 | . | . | CASSQAGRVSSYEQYF
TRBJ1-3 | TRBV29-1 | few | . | CSVEGGGTSSGNTIYF
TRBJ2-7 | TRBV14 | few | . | CASSQDIGPAYEQYF
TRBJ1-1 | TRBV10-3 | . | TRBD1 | CAISEPGQGADTEAFF
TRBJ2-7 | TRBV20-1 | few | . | CSATGTAAYEQYF
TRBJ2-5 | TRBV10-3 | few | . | CAISQGSAKWETQYF
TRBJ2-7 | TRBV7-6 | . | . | CASSESGPQGEQYF
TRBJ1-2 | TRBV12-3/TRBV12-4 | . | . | CASSPQEFSGYTF
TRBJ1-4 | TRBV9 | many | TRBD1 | CASSQGATNEKLFF
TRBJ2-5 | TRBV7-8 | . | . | CASSLDRVFQETQYF
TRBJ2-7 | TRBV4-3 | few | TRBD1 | CASSQGAAGQGAYEQYF
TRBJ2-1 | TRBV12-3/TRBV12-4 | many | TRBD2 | CASTPGLAGYNEQFF
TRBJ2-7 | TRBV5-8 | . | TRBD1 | CASSLALQGFSYEQYF
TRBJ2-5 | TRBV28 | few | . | CASRDGSGTQYF
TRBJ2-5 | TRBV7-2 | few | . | CASSVGSTSQETQYF
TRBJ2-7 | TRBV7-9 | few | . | CASSFRAYEQYF
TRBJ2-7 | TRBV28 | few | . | CASSLIWELGEAPSYEQYF
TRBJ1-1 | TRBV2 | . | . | CASSVLGNTEAFF
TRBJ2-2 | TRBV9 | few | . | CASSPPGRATGELFF
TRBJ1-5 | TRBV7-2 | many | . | CASSLAMGGQPQHF
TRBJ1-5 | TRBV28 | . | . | CASSLQGRRQPQHF
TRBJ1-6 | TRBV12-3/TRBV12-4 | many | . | CASSLRSFNSPLHF
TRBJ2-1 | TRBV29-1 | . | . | CSVRTDGNEQFF
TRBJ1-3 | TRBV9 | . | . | CASRESLYSGNTIYF
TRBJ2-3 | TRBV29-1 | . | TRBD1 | CSAWDRITDTQYF
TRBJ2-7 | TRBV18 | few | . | CASSPRDGSWVEQYF
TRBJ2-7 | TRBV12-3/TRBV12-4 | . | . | CASSSGVWQYF
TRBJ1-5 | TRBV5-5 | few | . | CASSFFMTGTDQPQHF
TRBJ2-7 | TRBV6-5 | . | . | CASSYSGGGATPAEQYF
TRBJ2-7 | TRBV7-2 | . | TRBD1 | CASSFTPGTGGLGEQYF
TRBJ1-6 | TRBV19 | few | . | CASSMRPDNSPLHF
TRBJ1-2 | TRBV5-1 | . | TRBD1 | CASSPRDRGKGGYTF
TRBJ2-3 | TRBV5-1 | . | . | CANLSDTQYF
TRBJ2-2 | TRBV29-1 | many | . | CSGWTDANTGELFF
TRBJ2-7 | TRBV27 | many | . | CASSRDGGYEQYF
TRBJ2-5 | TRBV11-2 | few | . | CASSLNLGVTQYF
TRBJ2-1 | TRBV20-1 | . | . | CSARDGGAEQFF
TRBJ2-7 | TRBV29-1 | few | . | CSVETSGSRGQYF
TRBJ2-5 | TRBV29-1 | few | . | CSVGFGVLEKTQYF
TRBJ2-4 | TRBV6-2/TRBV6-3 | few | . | CASRPSRVGGNIQYF
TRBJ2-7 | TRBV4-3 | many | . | CASSHSAVPGTRYEQYF
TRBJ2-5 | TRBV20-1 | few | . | CSARDPKIGETQYF
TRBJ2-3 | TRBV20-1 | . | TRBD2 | CSVAGVSVDTQYF
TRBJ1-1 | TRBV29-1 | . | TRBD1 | CSVELPDRGLFSNTEAFF
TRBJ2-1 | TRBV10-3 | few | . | CAISDLHNSYNEQFF
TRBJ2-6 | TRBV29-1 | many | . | CSVDKSGANVLTF
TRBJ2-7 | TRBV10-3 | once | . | CAIRTAAYEQYF
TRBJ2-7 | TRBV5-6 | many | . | CASSTGPVLEQYF
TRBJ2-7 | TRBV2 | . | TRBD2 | CASRGRVGGLAVEQYF
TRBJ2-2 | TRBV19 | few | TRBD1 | CATGQGTTGELFF
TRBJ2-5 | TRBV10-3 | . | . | CALSFGYGLTVAVETQYF